This T cell receptor (beta chain) was obtained from a study of blood T cell repertoires in COVID-19. CDR3 length: 13 residues. The V gene's germline CDR1 is MNHEY and CDR2 SMNVEV (reference sequence). V was clipped by 5 bases and J by 3 bases, with 8 bases between them. Assay used: immunoSEQ multiplex PCR; TCRdb lists only in-frame clones, some missing. The sample has fewer than 65,000 clones; about 81% are singletons. Input material: peripheral blood. The V gene is TRBV27, the J gene TRBJ1-3; tentatively, D is TRBD1 (6 bases). The origin of this receptor is a human donor in a cohort sampled during active COVID-19. CDR3 amino acids: CASSPGVGNTIYF. For the CDR3, the DNA is TGTGCCAGCAGTCCAGGGGTTGGAAACACCATATATTTT.